Listed below are T cell receptor beta chains from one sample, sequenced in a study of CXCR3 chemokines and chemotherapy response in bladder cancer. Via MiXCR, TCRdb re-called the PCR reads, giving one row per CDR3 protein. The sample carries about 13,000 distinct CDR3 sequences, approximately 13% recorded once. Sample collection was performed from a patient whose treatment included neoadjuvant chemotherapy. The receptor set was obtained from a human donor with bladder cancer that did not respond to neoadjuvant chemotherapy. The CDR3 runs from the conserved cysteine through the conserved F or W. Each record gives: D gene, V gene, J gene, clone size, CDR3 DNA, CDR3 protein. A D gene is named only where the DNA matches it firmly. Not every row has a clone size; where given, it reads once, few, many or a size class.

-	TRBV19	TRBJ1-4	many	TGTGCCACCCGGGACGGTTCTAATGAAAAACTGTTTTTT	CATRDGSNEKLFF
TRBD1	TRBV10-3	TRBJ2-1	medium-sized	TGTGCCATCAGACCGGGACAGGGGGCTGTGGAGCAGTTCTTC	CAIRPGQGAVEQFF
-	TRBV6-6	TRBJ1-1	many	TGTGCCAGCAGTGACAAGGACACTGAAGCTTTCTTT	CASSDKDTEAFF
-	TRBV5-4	TRBJ1-2	many	TGTGCCAGCAGCTCAGGGGTAGGGAACTATGGCTACACCTTC	CASSSGVGNYGYTF
TRBD1	TRBV9	TRBJ2-1	few	TGTGCCAGCAGCGTCGACAGGGCTTGGAATGAGCAGTTCTTC	CASSVDRAWNEQFF
TRBD2	TRBV7-9	TRBJ2-7	many	TGTGCCAGCAGCCTACCGACTAGCGGCAATCCCTACGAGCAGTACTTC	CASSLPTSGNPYEQYF
TRBD1	TRBV15	TRBJ1-5	many	TGTGCCACCAGCAGAGGAGGACAGGGATCGAGCAATCAGCCCCAGCATTTT	CATSRGGQGSSNQPQHF
-	TRBV30	TRBJ1-1	few	TGTGCCTGGAGCTTTACACCCTTAACTGAAGCTTTCTTT	CAWSFTPLTEAFF
-	TRBV6-5	TRBJ1-5	many	TGTGCCAGCAGCCAGACCGGACATGGCAATCAGCCCCAGCATTTT	CASSQTGHGNQPQHF
-	TRBV18	TRBJ1-5	many	TGTGCCAGCTCATTCCAGGAGGTTTATCAGCCCCAGCATTTT	CASSFQEVYQPQHF
TRBD2	TRBV18	TRBJ2-1	many	TGTGCCAGCTCAACTAGCGGGGTGGGCTCCTACAATGAGCAGTTCTTC	CASSTSGVGSYNEQFF
-	TRBV11-1	TRBJ2-4	-	TGTGCCAGCAGCGACTGGGGGCAGGGCGGCATTCAGTACTTC	CASSDWGQGGIQYF
TRBD2	TRBV7-9	TRBJ2-1	-	TGTGCCAGCAGCTTCCTAGCGGGGAGGGATGAGCAGTTCTTC	CASSFLAGRDEQFF
TRBD1	TRBV28	TRBJ1-1	many	TGTGCCAGCAGTAAGCGCAGGGGGCGGGGGACTGAAGCTTTCTTT	CASSKRRGRGTEAFF
TRBD1	TRBV6-1	TRBJ1-6	many	TGTGCCAGCAGTGGACAGGGGTGGGAGAATTCACCCCTCCACTTT	CASSGQGWENSPLHF
TRBD2	TRBV18	TRBJ2-1	many	TGTGCCAGCTCACCCCCCGGACTAGCGTACTACAATGAGCAGTTCTTC	CASSPPGLAYYNEQFF
-	TRBV5-6	TRBJ1-2	many	TGTGCCAGCAGCTTTTCAGGGAAGGATGGCTACACCTTC	CASSFSGKDGYTF
TRBD1	TRBV10-3	TRBJ1-5	many	TGTGCCATCAGTGAAGGGACAGCGAACAATCAGCCCCAGCATTTT	CAISEGTANNQPQHF
-	TRBV12-3/TRBV12-4	TRBJ2-3	many	TGTGCCAGCAGTTTAGGAAGCTGGGAAAAGACGCAGTATTTT	CASSLGSWEKTQYF
TRBD2	TRBV5-6	TRBJ2-5	few	TGTGCCAGCAGCTTGGGGTGGACTAGCGGTCAAGAGACCCAGTACTTC	CASSLGWTSGQETQYF
-	TRBV10-3	TRBJ2-3	medium-sized	TGTGCCATCAGTTGGGGAGGAGATACGCAGTATTTT	CAISWGGDTQYF
-	TRBV27	TRBJ2-6	many	TGTGCCAGCAGCCGTAGTGGCTCTGGGGCCAACGTCCTGACTTTC	CASSRSGSGANVLTF
-	TRBV6-1	TRBJ2-2	many	TGTGCCAGCCCTAGCATCTCCGGGGAGCTGTTTTTT	CASPSISGELFF
-	TRBV27	TRBJ1-6	few	TGTGCCAGCAGTTTCGGGCGGGGGGGGCTGGAGAATTCACCCCTCCACTTT	CASSFGRGGLENSPLHF
TRBD1	TRBV5-6	TRBJ1-1	few	TGTGCCAGCAGCTGGTGGACAGGGGGCATGAACACTGAAGCTTTCTTT	CASSWWTGGMNTEAFF
-	TRBV7-9	TRBJ1-2	many	TGTGCCAGCAGCTTAGATCTGGACAGCTATGGCTACACCTTC	CASSLDLDSYGYTF
TRBD2	TRBV6-6	TRBJ2-3	many	TGTGCCAGCAGCCCCTGGGTAGCGGGGGCAGATACGCAGTATTTT	CASSPWVAGADTQYF
TRBD1	TRBV18	TRBJ1-5	many	TGTGCCAGCTCACCCTCGGGTACAGGGGGCAATCAGCCCCAGCATTTT	CASSPSGTGGNQPQHF
-	TRBV5-5	TRBJ1-1	few	TGTGCCAGCAGCCCCCGGACGGGTATGAACACTGAAGCTTTCTTT	CASSPRTGMNTEAFF
TRBD1	TRBV19	TRBJ1-2	medium-sized	TGTGCCAGTAGTCGGACAGGACCCATCGACGGTGGCTACACCTTC	CASSRTGPIDGGYTF
-	TRBV19	TRBJ2-1	many	TGTGCCAGTACCCCGTGGGCCAGAGGGGGAATTTACAATGAGCAGTTCTTC	CASTPWARGGIYNEQFF
TRBD1	TRBV10-3	TRBJ1-2	many	TGTGCCATCAGAGGGCAGGGGGCGCACTATGGCTACACCTTC	CAIRGQGAHYGYTF
TRBD1	TRBV20-1	TRBJ1-1	-	TGCAGTGCTGCGAGTGCGGTGACAGGGTATGAAGCTTTCTTT	CSAASAVTGYEAFF
-	TRBV12-3/TRBV12-4	TRBJ2-5	-	TGTGCCAGCAGTTTGGAGGGGGATCGAGAGACCCAGTACTTC	CASSLEGDRETQYF
TRBD1	TRBV29-1	TRBJ1-1	medium-sized	TGCAGCGTCCCCTCGGACAGGCGGGAAGCTTTCTTT	CSVPSDRREAFF
-	TRBV5-4	TRBJ1-1	few	TGTGCCAGCAGCTTGGAAGGGAACACTGAAGCTTTCTTT	CASSLEGNTEAFF
-	TRBV7-3	TRBJ2-3	many	TGTGCCAGCAGCTTTCGGGGCGAGGATACGCAGTATTTT	CASSFRGEDTQYF
-	TRBV6-2/TRBV6-3	TRBJ1-2	many	TGTGCCAGCAGTTACTGGGCTGATGGCTACACCTTC	CASSYWADGYTF
TRBD1	TRBV19	TRBJ1-1	medium-sized	TGTGCCAGTAGTACAGAACAGGGGGTGAACACTGAAGCTTTCTTT	CASSTEQGVNTEAFF
-	TRBV19	TRBJ2-3	medium-sized	TGTGCCAGTAGCTCCCGCCCACAGGGCAACACAGATACGCAGTATTTT	CASSSRPQGNTDTQYF
-	TRBV6-5	TRBJ1-6	many	TGTGCCAGCAGTTCCACTAATAATTCACCCCTCCACTTT	CASSSTNNSPLHF
-	TRBV6-2/TRBV6-3	TRBJ1-5	many	TGTGCCAGCGGAAAAAGCCATAATAGCAATCAGCCCCAGCATTTT	CASGKSHNSNQPQHF
TRBD1	TRBV5-4	TRBJ1-1	few	TGTGCCAGCAGCTCCCTAAAACGGCTACGGGACAGGGCTGTTACTGAAGCTTTCTTT	CASSSLKRLRDRAVTEAFF
-	TRBV20-1	TRBJ2-1	-	TGCAGTGCTAGTTACAATGAGCAGTTCTTC	CSASYNEQFF
-	TRBV19	TRBJ2-5	few	TGTGCCAGTAGCCAGGGGTTCCAAGAGACCCAGTACTTC	CASSQGFQETQYF
-	TRBV6-1	TRBJ1-2	medium-sized	TGTGCCAGCAGTGAAACTGGGGGCGCTTATGGCTACACCTTC	CASSETGGAYGYTF
-	TRBV5-4	TRBJ1-1	many	TGTGCCAGCAGCCGACAGCCGGGTATCACTGAAGCTTTCTTT	CASSRQPGITEAFF
-	TRBV18	TRBJ1-3	many	TGTGCCAGCTCACCGACGGGCGGGGATTCCTCTGGAAACACCATATATTTT	CASSPTGGDSSGNTIYF